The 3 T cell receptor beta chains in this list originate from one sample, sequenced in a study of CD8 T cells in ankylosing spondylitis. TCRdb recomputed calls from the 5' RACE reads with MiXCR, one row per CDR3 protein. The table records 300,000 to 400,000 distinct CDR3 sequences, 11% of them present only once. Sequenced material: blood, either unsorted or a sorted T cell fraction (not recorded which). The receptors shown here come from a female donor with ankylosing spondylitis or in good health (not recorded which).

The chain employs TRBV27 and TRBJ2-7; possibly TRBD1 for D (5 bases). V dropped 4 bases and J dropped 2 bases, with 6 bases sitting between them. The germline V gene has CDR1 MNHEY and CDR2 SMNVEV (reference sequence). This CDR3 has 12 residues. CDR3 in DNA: TGTGCCAGCAGTTCGACAGCCTACGAGCAGTACTTC. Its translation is CASSSTAYEQYF.

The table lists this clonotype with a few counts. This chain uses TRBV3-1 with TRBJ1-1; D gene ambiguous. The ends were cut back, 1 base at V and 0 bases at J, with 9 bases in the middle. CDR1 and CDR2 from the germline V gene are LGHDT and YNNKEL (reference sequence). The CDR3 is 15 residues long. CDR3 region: CASSQVRRMNTEAFF. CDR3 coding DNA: TGTGCCAGCAGCCAAGTGCGGAGGATGAACACTGAAGCTTTCTTT.

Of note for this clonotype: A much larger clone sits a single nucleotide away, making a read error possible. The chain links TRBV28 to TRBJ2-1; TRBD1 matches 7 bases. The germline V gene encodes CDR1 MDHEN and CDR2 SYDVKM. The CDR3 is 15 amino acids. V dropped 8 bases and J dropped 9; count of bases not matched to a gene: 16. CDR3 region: CASGTAQITGAEQFF. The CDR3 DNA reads TGTGCCAGCGGTACCGCCCAAATTACAGGGGCTGAGCAGTTCTTC. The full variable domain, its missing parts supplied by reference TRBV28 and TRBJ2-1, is DVKVTQSSRYLVKRTGEKVFLECVQDMDHENMFWYRQDPGLGLRLIYFSYDVKMKEKGDIPEGYSVSREKKERFSLILESASTNQTSMYLCASGTAQITGAEQFFGPGTRLTVL.